This section outlines one T cell receptor beta chain sequence together with its context. At one boundary the junction diverges from the germline segment, which might be a read error. The data are from a study of tumor and adjacent non-tumor tissue in lung cancer. No cell sorting was done before RNA was extracted from the tissue. The library came from three nested PCR rounds adapted from ARM-PCR protocols. TCRdb re-called the multiplex PCR reads through MiXCR, storing one row per CDR3 protein. The profile shows tens of thousands of distinct CDR3 sequences, over 70% of them singletons. Germline CDR1 reads SGHNT; CDR2 reads YENEEA. This CDR3 region has 15 residues.

The sequence was obtained from a woman between 45 and 60 years old with non-small cell lung cancer. The sequencing sample was made of lung tumor tissue. The gene calls are TRBV11-3 and TRBJ2-1, with D perhaps matching TRBD1 or TRBD2 (5 bases each). The CDR3 region has the DNA TGTGTCAGCAGCTTAGAGGGGCGGCCAGGATATGAGCAGTTCTTC. It specifies CVSSLEGRPGYEQFF.